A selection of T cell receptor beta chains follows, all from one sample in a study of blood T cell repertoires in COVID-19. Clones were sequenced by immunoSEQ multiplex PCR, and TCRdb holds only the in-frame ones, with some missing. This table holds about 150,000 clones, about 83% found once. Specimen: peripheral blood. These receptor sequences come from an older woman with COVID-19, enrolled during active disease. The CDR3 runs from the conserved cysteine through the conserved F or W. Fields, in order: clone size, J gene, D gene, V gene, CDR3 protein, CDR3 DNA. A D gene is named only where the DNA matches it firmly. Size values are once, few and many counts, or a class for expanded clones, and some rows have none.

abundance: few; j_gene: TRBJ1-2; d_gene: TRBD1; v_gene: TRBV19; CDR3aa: CASSMGTGKVSIYGYTF; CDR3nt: TGTGCCAGTAGTATGGGGACAGGGAAGGTGTCTATCTATGGCTACACCTTC
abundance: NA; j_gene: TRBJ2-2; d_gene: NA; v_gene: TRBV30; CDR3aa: CAWIGTALTGELFF; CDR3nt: TGTGCCTGGATCGGGACTGCCCTCACCGGGGAGCTGTTTTTT
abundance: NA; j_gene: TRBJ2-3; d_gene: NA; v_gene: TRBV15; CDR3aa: CATLAGRTNTDTQYF; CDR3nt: TGTGCCACCTTGGCTGGTCGGACTAACACAGATACGCAGTATTTT
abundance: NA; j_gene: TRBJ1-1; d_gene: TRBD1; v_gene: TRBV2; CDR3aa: CASSARDRPNTEAFF; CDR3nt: TGTGCCAGCAGTGCCAGGGACAGGCCGAACACTGAAGCTTTCTTT
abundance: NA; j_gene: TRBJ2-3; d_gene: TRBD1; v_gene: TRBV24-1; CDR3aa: CATRGQGRTDTQYF; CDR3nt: TGTGCCACCAGGGGACAGGGGCGGACAGATACGCAGTATTTT
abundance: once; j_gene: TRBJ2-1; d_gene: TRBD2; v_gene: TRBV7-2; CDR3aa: CASSAPGGRANEQFF; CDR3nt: TGTGCCAGCAGCGCCCCGGGCGGGAGGGCCAATGAGCAGTTCTTC
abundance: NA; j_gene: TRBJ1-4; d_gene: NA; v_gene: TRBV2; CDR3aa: CAGSSSRDTEKLFF; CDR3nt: TGTGCCGGCAGCAGTAGCAGGGATACTGAAAAACTGTTTTTT
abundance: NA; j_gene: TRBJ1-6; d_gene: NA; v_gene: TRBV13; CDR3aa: CASSLGHNNSPLHF; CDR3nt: TGTGCCAGCAGCTTAGGACATAATAATTCACCCCTCCACTTT
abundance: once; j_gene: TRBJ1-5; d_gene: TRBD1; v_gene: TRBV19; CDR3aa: CASSIRDRVNQPQHF; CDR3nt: TGTGCCAGTAGTATCCGGGACAGGGTGAATCAGCCCCAGCATTTT
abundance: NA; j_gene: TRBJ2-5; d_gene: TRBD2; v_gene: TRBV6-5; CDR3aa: CASSYIGLAGEETQYF; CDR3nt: TGTGCCAGCAGTTATATCGGACTAGCGGGAGAAGAGACCCAGTACTTC
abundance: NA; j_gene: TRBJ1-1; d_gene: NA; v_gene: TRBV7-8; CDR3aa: CASSRSRNTEAFF; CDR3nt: TGTGCCAGCAGCCGAAGTAGAAACACTGAAGCTTTCTTT
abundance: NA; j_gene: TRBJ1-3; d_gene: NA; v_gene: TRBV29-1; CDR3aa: CSVRSGNTIYF; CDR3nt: TGCAGCGTTCGCTCTGGAAACACCATATATTTT
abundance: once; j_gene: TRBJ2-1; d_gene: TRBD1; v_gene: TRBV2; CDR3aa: CAPQMRDRGKDEQFF; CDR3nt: TGTGCCCCCCAAATGAGGGACAGGGGTAAGGATGAGCAGTTCTTC
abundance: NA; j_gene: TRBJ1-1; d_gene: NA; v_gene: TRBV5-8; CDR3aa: CASSLAGWNTEAFF; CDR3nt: TGTGCCAGCAGCTTGGCAGGGTGGAACACTGAAGCTTTCTTT
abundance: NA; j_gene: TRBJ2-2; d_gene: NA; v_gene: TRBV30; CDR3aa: CAWSPGGPGELFF; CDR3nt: TGTGCCTGGAGTCCCGGGGGTCCCGGGGAGCTGTTTTTT
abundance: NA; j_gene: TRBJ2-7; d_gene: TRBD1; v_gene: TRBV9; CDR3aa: CASSKRQGGDEQYF; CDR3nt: TGTGCCAGCAGCAAAAGACAGGGGGGCGACGAGCAGTACTTC
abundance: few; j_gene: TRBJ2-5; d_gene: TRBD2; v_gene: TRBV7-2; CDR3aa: CASAPLWGGDQETQYF; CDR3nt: TGTGCCAGCGCTCCCCTTTGGGGGGGGGACCAAGAGACCCAGTACTTC
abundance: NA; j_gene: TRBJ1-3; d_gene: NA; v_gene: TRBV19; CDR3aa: CASSMTGGSWDTIYF; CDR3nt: TGTGCCAGTAGTATGACAGGAGGTAGTTGGGACACCATATATTTT
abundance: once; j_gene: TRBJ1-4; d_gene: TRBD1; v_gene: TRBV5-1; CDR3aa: CASSVSGTGVEKLFF; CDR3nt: TGCGCCAGCAGCGTTTCCGGGACAGGGGTTGAAAAACTGTTTTTT
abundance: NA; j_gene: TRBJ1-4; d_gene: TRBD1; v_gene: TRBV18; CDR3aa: CASSPGQVGANEKLFF; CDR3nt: TGTGCCAGCTCACCCGGACAGGTCGGGGCTAATGAAAAACTGTTTTTT
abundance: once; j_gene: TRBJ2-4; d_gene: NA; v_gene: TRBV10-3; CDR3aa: CAIRRDRENIQYF; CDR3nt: TGTGCCATCAGGAGGGATAGAGAGAACATTCAGTACTTC
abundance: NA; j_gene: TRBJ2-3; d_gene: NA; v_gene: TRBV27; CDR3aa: CASSFWMRGTDTQYF; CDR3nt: TGTGCCAGCAGTTTCTGGATGCGGGGCACAGATACGCAGTATTTT
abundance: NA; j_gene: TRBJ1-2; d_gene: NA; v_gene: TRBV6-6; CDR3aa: CASSAGPDYGYTF; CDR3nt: TGTGCCAGCAGTGCCGGTCCTGACTATGGCTACACCTTC
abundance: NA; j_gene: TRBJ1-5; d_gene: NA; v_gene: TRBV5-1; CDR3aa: CASSLGDTSNQPQHF; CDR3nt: TGCGCCAGCAGCTTAGGGGACACAAGCAATCAGCCCCAGCATTTT
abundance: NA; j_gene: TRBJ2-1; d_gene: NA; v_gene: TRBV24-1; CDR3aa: CATSDLYQEENEQFF; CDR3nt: TGTGCCACCAGTGATCTTTACCAGGAGGAAAATGAGCAGTTCTTC
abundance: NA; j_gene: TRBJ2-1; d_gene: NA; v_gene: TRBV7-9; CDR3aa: CASSLLGLAYNEQFF; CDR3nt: TGTGCCAGCAGCTTGTTAGGGCTAGCGTACAATGAGCAGTTCTTC
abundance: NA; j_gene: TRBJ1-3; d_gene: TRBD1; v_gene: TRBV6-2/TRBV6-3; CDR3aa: CASSSAGTGSSGNTIYF; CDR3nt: TGTGCCAGCAGTTCCGCCGGGACAGGGAGCTCTGGAAACACCATATATTTT
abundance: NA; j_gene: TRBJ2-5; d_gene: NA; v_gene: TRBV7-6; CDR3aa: CASSRRGIQETQYF; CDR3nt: TGTGCCAGCAGTAGGAGGGGAATACAAGAGACCCAGTACTTC
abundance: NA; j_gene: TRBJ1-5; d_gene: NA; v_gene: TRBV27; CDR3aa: CASSLRGGNQPQHF; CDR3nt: TGTGCCAGCAGTTTACGGGGAGGAAATCAGCCCCAGCATTTT
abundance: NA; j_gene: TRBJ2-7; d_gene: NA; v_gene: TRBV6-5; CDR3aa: CASSYSIGARTYEQYF; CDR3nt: TGTGCCAGCAGTTACTCGATAGGGGCTAGAACCTACGAGCAGTACTTC
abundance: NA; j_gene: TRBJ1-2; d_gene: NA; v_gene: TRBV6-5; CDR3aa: CASSTQAYYGYTF; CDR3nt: TGTGCCAGCAGTACTCAGGCGTACTATGGCTACACCTTC
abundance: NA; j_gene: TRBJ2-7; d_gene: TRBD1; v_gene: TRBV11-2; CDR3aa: CASSFGQGYEQYF; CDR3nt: TGTGCCAGCAGCTTCGGACAGGGGTACGAGCAGTACTTC
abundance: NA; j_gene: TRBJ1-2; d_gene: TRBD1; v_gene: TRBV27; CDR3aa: CASRDRGQNGYTF; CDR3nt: TGTGCCAGCAGGGACAGGGGGCAAAATGGCTACACCTTC
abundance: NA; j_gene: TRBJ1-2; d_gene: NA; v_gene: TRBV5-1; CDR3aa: CASSFTKSYGYTF; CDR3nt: TGCGCCAGCAGCTTCACCAAGAGTTATGGCTACACCTTC
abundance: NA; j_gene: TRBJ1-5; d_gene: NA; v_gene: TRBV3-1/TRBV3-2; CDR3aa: CASSRGGSNQPQHF; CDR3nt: TGTGCCAGCAGCCGTGGAGGGAGCAATCAGCCCCAGCATTTT
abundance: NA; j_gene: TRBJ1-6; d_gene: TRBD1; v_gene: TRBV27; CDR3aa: CASGDRVSPLHF; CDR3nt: TGTGCCAGCGGGGACAGGGTATCACCCCTCCACTTT
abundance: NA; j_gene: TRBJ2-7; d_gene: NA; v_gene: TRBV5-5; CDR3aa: CASSPGGAYEQYF; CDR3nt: TGTGCCAGCAGCCCCGGGGGAGCCTACGAGCAGTACTTC
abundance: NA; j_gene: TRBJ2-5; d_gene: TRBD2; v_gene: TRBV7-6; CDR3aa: CASSAGLALQETQYF; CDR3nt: TGTGCCAGCAGCGCCGGACTAGCCCTCCAAGAGACCCAGTACTTC